A single TCR beta chain is shown here with its context. This record comes from a study of the immune and genomic landscape of osteosarcoma. Data came from immunoSEQ multiplex PCR; TCRdb stores just in-frame clones and leaves some out. The table records about 10,000 clones, approximately 70% of them present only once. Primary, local recurrence and metastasis osteosarcoma tumors were taken after treatment from poor-prognosis patients. V trimming: 3 bases; J trimming: 4 bases; junction bases outside the gene matches: 0. Germline CDR1 and CDR2: MRHNA and SNTAGT. CDR3 length equals 15 residues. This TCR came from a human donor with osteosarcoma. V usage is TRBV6-4 and J usage is TRBJ2-2, with 12 bases aligning to TRBD2. The specimen sequenced was osteosarcoma tumor tissue from the lung. In nucleotides, the CDR3 is TGTGCCAGCAGTGAGACTAGCGGGAGCACCGGGGAGCTGTTTTTT. It yields the protein CASSETSGSTGELFF.